This entry lists 5 T cell receptor beta chains sequenced from one sample in a study of CD8+CD57+ T cells in acquired aplastic anemia. By flow cytometry, patients selected for sequencing had shown an expansion of CD8+CD57+ cells. Genomic DNA was employed as the template in profiling TCR beta VDJ and CDR3. Via MiXCR, TCRdb re-called the reads, giving one row per CDR3 protein. This sample yields approximately 130,000 distinct CDR3 sequences, of which under 60% are seen a single time; 25% to 30% belongs to the top ten. The specimen sequenced was sorted CD4+, CD8+, or CD8+CD57+ T cells (not recorded which) from PBMCs. These receptors were collected from a human donor with aplastic anemia.

The CDR3 here is CASSIRTSPHQYF. DNA for the CDR3: TGTGCCAGCAGCATACGGACTAGCCCTCATCAGTACTTC. The chain has TRBV7-3 and TRBJ2-5, with 8 bases identical to TRBD2. The CDR3 is 13 amino acids. With 5 bases clipped from V and 11 bases from J, the junction kept 10 bases outside the gene matches. Germline V lookup: CDR1 SGHTA, CDR2 FQGTGA.

The chain links TRBV29-1 to TRBJ2-7; TRBD1 aligns across 7 bases. With V trimmed by 3 bases and J by 6 bases, 8 bases remained unmatched. There are 13 residues in the CDR3. The germline V gene encodes CDR1 SQVTM and CDR2 ANQGSEA. CDR3 coding DNA: TGCAGCGTTGATTTGTGGGACAGTGGCGAGCAGTACTTC. Amino acid sequence: CSVDLWDSGEQYF.

This clonotype was detected only a few times. The chain uses TRBV27 and TRBJ2-1; TRBD1 aligns across 10 bases. The V and J ends lost 5 bases and 8 bases, in that order; junction bases with no gene match: 15. This CDR3 has 17 residues. Germline V gives CDR1 MNHEY, CDR2 SMNVEV (reference sequence). CDR3: CASSTKDRGSPKDEQFF. CDR3 DNA sequence: TGTGCCAGCAGTACCAAGGACAGGGGGAGCCCGAAGGATGAGCAGTTCTTC.

V and J are TRBV9 and TRBJ2-7; D may correspond to TRBD1 or TRBD2 (5 bases each). V was clipped by 4 bases and J by 4 bases, with 15 bases between them. Germline lookup yields CDR1 SGDLS and CDR2 YYNGEE. The CDR3 is made up of 14 amino acids. The CDR3 here is CASSLSGTVYEQYF. The CDR3 DNA is TGTGCCAGCAGCTTGTCCGGGACGGTATACGAGCAGTACTTC.

In its sample, this clonotype was seen a few times. The chain carries TRBV7-9 and TRBJ2-7, with D maybe TRBD2 (6 bases). The germline V gene has CDR1 SEHNR and CDR2 FQNEAQ (reference sequence). With 1 base removed from V and 5 bases from J, the gap between germline ends came to 12 bases. CDR3 size: 14 residues. The CDR3 DNA is TGTGCCAGCAGCTTAGTCGGGGGAGATGACGAGCAGTACTTC. The encoded protein is CASSLVGGDDEQYF.